This T cell receptor (beta chain) stems from a study of T cell responses to AZD1222 COVID-19 vaccine. Method: immunoSEQ multiplex PCR; TCRdb's copy keeps in-frame clones and lacks some. Of some 130,000 clones in the sample, around 90% were seen once. Looked up from germline, CDR1 is SGHAT and CDR2 is FQNNGV. V was shortened by 4 bases and J by 0 bases, with 10 bases between the two germline ends. The CDR3 covers 15 residues. The material sequenced was peripheral blood, taken on day 0 of AZD1222 vaccination. The genes are TRBV11-2 and TRBJ1-3; D not resolved. The sequence was collected from an adult in good health. Here the CDR3 DNA reads TGTGCCAGCAGCTCAGGACGGAACTCTGGAAACACCATATATTTT. This sequence encodes CASSSGRNSGNTIYF.